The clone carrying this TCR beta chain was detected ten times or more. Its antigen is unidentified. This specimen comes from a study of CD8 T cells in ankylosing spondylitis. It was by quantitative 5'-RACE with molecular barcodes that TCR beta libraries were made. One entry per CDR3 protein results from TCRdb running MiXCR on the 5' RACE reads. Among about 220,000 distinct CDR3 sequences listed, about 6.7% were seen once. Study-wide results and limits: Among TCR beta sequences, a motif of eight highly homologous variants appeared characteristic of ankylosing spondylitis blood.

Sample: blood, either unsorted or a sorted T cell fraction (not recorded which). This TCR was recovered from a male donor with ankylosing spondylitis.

CDR3 residues: CASSVATVRETQYF. CDR3 DNA sequence: TGTGCCAGCAGCGTAGCGACAGTGAGGGAGACCCAGTACTTC. This rearrangement joins TRBV9 to TRBJ2-5, with D possibly being TRBD1 (5 bases). The CDR3 totals 14 residues. V dropped 0 bases and J dropped 5 bases, with 11 bases sitting between them. Germline V gene data show CDR1 as SGDLS and CDR2 as YYNGEE.